This record concerns one T cell receptor beta chain sequence. The data belong to a study of blood T cell repertoires in COVID-19. Germline V gives CDR1 SGHTA, CDR2 FQGNSA. This CDR3 contains 15 residues. The junction had 4 bases not matched to a gene; V was cut back by 1 base and J by 7 bases. In the study's own analysis: Estimation of nucleated cell counts was performed using reference gene primer amplification. Repertoires were generated with immunoSEQ multiplex PCR, while TCRdb's copy carries only in-frame clones and drops some. For V, J and clone size, that table is used; D and trimming come from the DNA. Here the sample spans under 200,000 clones, 80% being singletons.

The sample taken for sequencing was peripheral blood. This clonotype originated in a man in his fifties or sixties with acute or convalescent COVID-19. The V gene is TRBV7-2, the J gene TRBJ2-1, with 10 bases identical to TRBD2. The CDR3 region is CASSLDGLAVNEQFF. CDR3 DNA sequence: TGTGCCAGCAGCTTAGATGGACTAGCGGTTAATGAGCAGTTCTTC.